This is a list of T cell receptor beta chains from one sample in a study of blood T cell repertoires in COVID-19. The method was immunoSEQ multiplex PCR; TCRdb's version includes in-frame clones alone and lacks a portion of them. The sample has around 180,000 clones, more than 75% seen once; the top ten hold over 7.5%. Input material: PBMCs or T cells enriched from blood (not recorded which). These receptors came from a woman aged 30 to 39 who had recovered from COVID-19. Both conserved end residues are part of each CDR3. D genes are given only for firm matches. The size field is filled for only some rows; it gives once, few, many or a size class.

j_gene,d_gene,v_gene,abundance,CDR3aa,CDR3nt
TRBJ2-5,.,TRBV6-5,.,CASSSQTTRHGETQYF,TGTGCCAGCAGTTCCCAGACTACGCGCCATGGGGAGACCCAGTACTTC
TRBJ2-1,.,TRBV20-1,once,CSASYRDSPRGEQFF,TGCAGTGCTAGTTACCGGGACTCGCCCCGAGGTGAGCAGTTCTTC
TRBJ1-4,TRBD1,TRBV28,.,CASITDRNEKLFF,TGTGCCAGCATCACGGACAGGAATGAAAAACTGTTTTTT
TRBJ2-7,TRBD1,TRBV6-5,once,CASRPPGQGAGEQYF,TGTGCCAGCAGACCACCGGGACAGGGGGCGGGAGAGCAGTACTTC
TRBJ2-7,.,TRBV7-5,.,CARSSSGRDEYEQYF,TGTGCCAGAAGTTCTAGCGGGAGGGACGAATACGAGCAGTACTTC
TRBJ2-7,TRBD2,TRBV7-2,.,CASSLGSGRAVEYF,TGTGCCAGCAGCTTAGGTAGCGGGAGGGCCGTGGAGTACTTC
TRBJ1-2,.,TRBV5-6,.,CASSPGQGKGKTF,TGTGCCAGCAGCCCCGGGCAGGGAAAGGGGAAAACCTTC
TRBJ1-5,TRBD1,TRBV19,.,CASSEDRPGPQHF,TGTGCCAGTAGTGAGGACAGGCCAGGACCCCAGCATTTT
TRBJ1-1,.,TRBV2,few,CASSPGGANTEAFF,TGTGCCAGCAGTCCTGGGGGCGCGAACACTGAAGCTTTCTTT
TRBJ2-1,.,TRBV7-9,.,CASRSFRGLSYNEQFF,TGTGCCAGCAGGTCCTTCCGGGGTTTGTCCTACAATGAGCAGTTCTTC
TRBJ2-3,TRBD2,TRBV3-1/TRBV3-2,.,CASSQTGTSGMRDTQYF,TGTGCCAGCAGCCAAACCGGGACTAGCGGGATGAGGGATACGCAGTATTTT
TRBJ1-2,.,TRBV7-6,.,CASSSHGGVDYGYTF,TGTGCCAGCAGCTCCCACGGGGGGGTTGACTATGGCTACACCTTC
TRBJ2-7,.,TRBV28,.,CASSDRELYEQYF,TGTGCCAGCAGTGACAGAGAGCTCTACGAGCAGTACTTC
TRBJ2-2,.,TRBV9,.,CASSVGTGVGTGELFF,TGTGCCAGCAGCGTAGGCACGGGAGTGGGGACCGGGGAGCTGTTTTTT
TRBJ1-4,TRBD1,TRBV12-3/TRBV12-4,.,CASSGQGHEKLFF,TGTGCCAGCAGTGGACAGGGGCATGAAAAACTGTTTTTT
TRBJ2-7,TRBD1,TRBV25-1,.,CASSEGGTGQYEQYF,TGTGCCAGCAGTGAAGGCGGGACAGGGCAATACGAGCAGTACTTC
TRBJ1-2,.,TRBV27,.,CASSQGFEGYTF,TGTGCCAGCAGTCAGGGATTTGAGGGCTACACCTTC
TRBJ2-7,.,TRBV4-2,.,CASSVRGTYEQYF,TGTGCCAGCAGTGTTAGAGGAACCTACGAGCAGTACTTC
TRBJ2-7,TRBD2,TRBV30,.,CAWAEWEGSYEQYF,TGTGCCTGGGCAGAGTGGGAGGGCTCCTACGAGCAGTACTTC
TRBJ2-7,TRBD1,TRBV16,.,CASSQFLGQGVSYEQYF,TGTGCCAGCAGCCAATTTTTGGGACAGGGAGTATCCTACGAGCAGTACTTC
TRBJ2-3,TRBD1,TRBV7-6,.,CASSSRSGQGVSSTDTQYF,TGTGCCAGCAGCTCAAGGAGTGGACAGGGGGTTTCTAGCACAGATACGCAGTATTTT
TRBJ1-2,TRBD1,TRBV25-1,.,CANRTGVPFNYGYTF,TGTGCCAACAGGACAGGGGTTCCTTTTAACTATGGCTACACCTTC
TRBJ2-1,TRBD1,TRBV9,once,CASSDLSQGNEQFF,TGTGCCAGCAGTGACCTTTCACAGGGGAATGAGCAGTTCTTC
TRBJ2-5,.,TRBV3-1/TRBV3-2,.,CASSQEGQGETQYF,TGTGCCAGCAGCCAAGAGGGGCAGGGAGAGACCCAGTACTTC
TRBJ1-2,.,TRBV30,.,CAWMGTGRTYGYTF,TGTGCCTGGATGGGCACAGGGCGTACGTATGGCTACACCTTC
TRBJ2-1,TRBD2,TRBV4-2,.,CASSGAGGWNEQFF,TGTGCCAGCAGCGGGGCGGGAGGGTGGAATGAGCAGTTCTTC
TRBJ1-1,.,TRBV3-1/TRBV3-2,.,CASSLISGQKNTEAFF,TGTGCCAGCAGCCTGATCTCTGGACAGAAGAACACTGAAGCTTTCTTT
TRBJ2-1,TRBD1,TRBV20-1,.,CSASPPGTGDNEQFF,TGCAGTGCTAGTCCCCCTGGGACAGGGGACAATGAGCAGTTCTTC
TRBJ2-4,.,TRBV5-4,.,CASSFRGADIQYF,TGTGCCAGCAGCTTTCGGGGGGCGGACATTCAGTACTTC
TRBJ2-1,.,TRBV19,.,CASTDHRGFNEQFF,TGTGCCAGTACCGATCATCGGGGGTTCAATGAGCAGTTCTTC
TRBJ1-5,TRBD1,TRBV10-3,.,CAISAGQGAGQPQHF,TGTGCCATCAGTGCGGGACAGGGGGCGGGTCAGCCCCAGCATTTT
TRBJ2-1,TRBD2,TRBV28,.,CASSFIGLAVLNEQFF,TGTGCCAGCAGTTTTATCGGACTAGCGGTCCTCAATGAGCAGTTCTTC
TRBJ2-5,.,TRBV20-1,.,CRALFQETQYF,TGCAGAGCGTTATTTCAAGAGACCCAGTACTTC
TRBJ1-2,TRBD1,TRBV5-4,.,CASSLGTGGSYGYTF,TGTGCCAGCAGCTTGGGGACAGGGGGATCTTATGGCTACACCTTC
TRBJ2-2,TRBD2,TRBV28,once,CASVPSKGGTGELFF,TGTGCCAGCGTGCCGTCTAAGGGAGGGACCGGGGAGCTGTTTTTT
TRBJ2-6,TRBD1,TRBV19,.,CASSENRGSGANVLTF,TGTGCCAGTAGCGAGAACAGGGGATCTGGGGCCAACGTCCTGACTTTC
TRBJ2-5,.,TRBV6-2/TRBV6-3,once,CASSSWDWQQETQYF,TGTGCCAGCAGTTCCTGGGACTGGCAGCAAGAGACCCAGTACTTC
TRBJ2-1,.,TRBV6-2/TRBV6-3,.,CASSYSGLRNEQFF,TGTGCCAGCAGTTACTCCGGACTGCGCAATGAGCAGTTCTTC
TRBJ2-1,TRBD1,TRBV7-2,.,CASSADRANEQFF,TGTGCCAGCAGCGCGGACAGGGCTAATGAGCAGTTCTTC
TRBJ1-4,.,TRBV19,.,CASSQGATNEKLFF,TGTGCCAGTAGTCAGGGTGCAACTAATGAAAAACTGTTTTTT
TRBJ1-1,TRBD1,TRBV16,.,CASSQRDRGRGAEAFF,TGTGCCAGCAGCCAACGGGACAGGGGGCGCGGCGCTGAAGCTTTCTTT
TRBJ2-7,TRBD2,TRBV27,.,CASSPSGGNYEQYF,TGTGCCAGCAGTCCTAGCGGGGGAAACTACGAGCAGTACTTC
TRBJ1-2,TRBD1,TRBV11-2,.,CASSPDLDRVYGYTF,TGTGCCAGCAGCCCCGACCTGGACAGGGTCTATGGCTACACCTTC
TRBJ2-7,.,TRBV11-1,.,CASSSREAYEQYF,TGTGCCAGCAGCTCACGAGAGGCCTACGAGCAGTACTTC
TRBJ1-2,.,TRBV24-1,.,CATKVTTGYGYTF,TGTGCCACAAAAGTGACGACAGGCTATGGCTACACCTTC
TRBJ2-2,TRBD2,TRBV28,.,CASSFPSGSGGELFF,TGTGCCAGCAGTTTCCCTAGCGGGAGTGGAGGGGAGCTGTTTTTT
TRBJ1-1,TRBD1,TRBV2,.,CASSGKQGGGWLDTEAFF,TGTGCCAGCAGTGGAAAACAGGGGGGAGGATGGTTAGATACTGAAGCTTTCTTT
TRBJ1-2,.,TRBV4-1,.,CASSQEVQGYRNPTF,TGCGCCAGCAGCCAAGAAGTCCAGGGGTATCGAAACCCCACCTTC
TRBJ2-1,TRBD2,TRBV30,few,CAWVGGSEQFF,TGTGCCTGGGTGGGGGGGAGTGAGCAGTTCTTC
TRBJ2-7,.,TRBV5-1,few,CASRRQVGTVVKSSYEQYF,TGCGCCAGCAGGAGACAGGTGGGGACCGTCGTAAAGAGCTCCTACGAGCAGTACTTC
TRBJ2-7,TRBD2,TRBV29-1,.,CSVVGGRSTYEQYF,TGCAGCGTTGTGGGCGGGAGGTCCACCTACGAGCAGTACTTC
TRBJ2-5,TRBD1,TRBV3-1/TRBV3-2,.,CASSQWGQPQETQYF,TGTGCCAGCAGCCAATGGGGACAGCCACAAGAGACCCAGTACTTC
TRBJ1-1,.,TRBV29-1,.,CSVDSSYTEAFF,TGCAGCGTTGATTCCTCCTACACTGAAGCTTTCTTT